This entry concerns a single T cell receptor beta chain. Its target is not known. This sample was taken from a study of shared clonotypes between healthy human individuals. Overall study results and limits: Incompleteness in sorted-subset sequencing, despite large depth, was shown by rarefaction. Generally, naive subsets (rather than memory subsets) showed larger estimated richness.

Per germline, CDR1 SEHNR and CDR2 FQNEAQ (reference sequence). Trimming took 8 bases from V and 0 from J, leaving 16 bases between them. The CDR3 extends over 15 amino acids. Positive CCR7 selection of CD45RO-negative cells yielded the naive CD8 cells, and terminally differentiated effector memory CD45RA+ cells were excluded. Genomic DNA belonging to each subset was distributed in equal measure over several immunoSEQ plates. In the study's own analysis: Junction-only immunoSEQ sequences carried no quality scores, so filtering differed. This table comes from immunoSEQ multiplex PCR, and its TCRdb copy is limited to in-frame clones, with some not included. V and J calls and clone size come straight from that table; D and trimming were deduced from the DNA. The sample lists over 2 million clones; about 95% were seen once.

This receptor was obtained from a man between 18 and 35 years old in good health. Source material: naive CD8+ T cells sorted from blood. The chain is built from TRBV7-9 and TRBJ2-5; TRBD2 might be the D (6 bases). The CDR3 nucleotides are TGTGCCAGCGCACCGGGGGTCGAGGACCAAGAGACCCAGTACTTC. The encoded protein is CASAPGVEDQETQYF.